This T cell receptor beta chain was observed in a study of Ad26.COV2.S vaccination and SARS-CoV-2 variants (dated by TCRdb to the early 2020s). Regarding the research as a whole: Donors in the vaccine arm were drawn from COV1001, a multicentre, randomized, double-blind, placebo-controlled phase I-IIa trial testing Ad26.COV2.S in healthy adults. Ad26.COV2.S was administered intramuscularly at a dose of 5x10^10 or 1x10^11 viral particles, either as one shot or as two shots given 56 days apart. Sequencing of the TCRbeta repertoire served to evaluate the specificity and breadth of SARS-CoV-2-reactive T cell receptors following Ad26.COV2.S vaccination. The TCR-sequenced set comprised approximately 32 samples: around 20 Ad26.COV2.S vaccine recipients, 5 placebo recipients and 8 SARS-CoV-2 convalescent individuals. Trial participants were randomized into five groups of five, in which low-dose or high-dose Ad26.COV2.S was given once or twice, or placebo was given on both occasions. Throughout the experiments and outcome assessment, investigators stayed blinded to trial group allocation.

The CDR3, from cysteine to phenylalanine, totals 16 residues. This entry keeps only the CDR3 DNA: 48 bases, framed from base 1. As encoded in the germline V gene, CDR1 is MDHEN while CDR2 is SYDVKM. V lost 5 bases and J lost 6 bases, and the count of bases not matched to a germline gene is 8. Note on this clone: The antigen it recognizes is unknown. No clone much larger than this one lies a single base away; base qualities are absent.

Paper-wide results and their limitations: Higher spike-specific TCR breadth was observed in Ad26.COV2.S recipients than in placebo recipients (P = 0.0014). The authors noted that total T cell responses may have been underestimated by the TCR breadth and depth analyses. Non-spike TCR breadth was comparable between vaccine and placebo recipients, consistent with the vaccine containing only spike. The study was not powered for comparison of responses between vaccine doses or regimens. Substantial breadth of spike-specific CD8+ and CD4+ T cell responses was reported after vaccination.

The sample's treatment or condition label is to be understood as: approximately 18 received Ad26.COV2.S at low or high dose, single or two shots; roughly five received placebo; per-sample allocation not given. Repertoires of vaccine and placebo recipients were sequenced from samples taken on day 63 after the first injection. Between 29 July and 7 August 2020, Cohort 1b enrolled around 25 adults aged 18-55 years at one site in Boston, USA. Ad26.COV2.S consisted of a replication-incompetent adenovirus type 26 vector by which a prefusion-stabilized SARS-CoV-2 spike protein from the original Wuhan strain was expressed. The immunoSEQ Assay was the method used to sequence TCRbeta CDR3 regions. After extraction, genomic DNA underwent amplification by bias-controlled multiplex PCR, followed by high-throughput sequencing. In the original analysis: To quantify the absolute abundance of every unique TCRbeta CDR3 region, sequences were collapsed and filtered. Usable DNA was measured by amplifying reference genes present in all nucleated cells, and TCRbeta template counts were normalized to that usable DNA to estimate T cell fraction. Repertoire TCRs were annotated as SARS-CoV-2-specific by exact matching of V gene, CDR3 amino acid sequence and J gene to a known reactive TCR set. The reference SARS-CoV-2 TCR set was obtained from MIRA and was filtered for enrichment in COVID-19-positive ImmuneCODE repertoires, whereby public or cross-reactive TCRs were removed. Based on the MIRA antigens, annotated TCRs were further analysed at the level of specific ORF or position within ORF. Breadth was defined as annotated unique rearrangements over total unique productive rearrangements; depth was the summed frequency of those rearrangements. Two-sided Wilcoxon rank-sum tests were used to compare TCR breadth between groups. TCRdb's version of the immuneACCESS table is confined to in-frame rearrangements and falls short of the full clone set. An unresolved V gene accounts for under half of the shortfall where checked; the remainder is of unknown origin. V and J calls and clone size follow that table, whereas D and trimming were derived from the DNA. For this sample there are some 480,000 clones; roughly 87% appear just once. The ten biggest clones cover over 10% of the sample.

This sequence uses TRBV28 and TRBJ2-1; 12 nucleotides in the junction match TRBD2. Sequenced material: peripheral blood, taken in a trial of Ad26.COV2.S vaccine versus placebo. The source is a person aged 18-60 years who received the Ad26.COV2.S COVID-19 vaccine or a placebo. The bases are TGTGCCAGCAGTCGACTAGCGGGAGTTAATTTCAATGAGCAGTTCTTC. This encodes CASSRLAGVNFNEQFF.